The 26 T cell receptor beta chains below come from one sample, sequenced in a study of cytomegalovirus exposure and HLA in healthy donors. Use of 60 Vbeta and 13 Jbeta primers characterized the PCR. Here immunoSEQ multiplex PCR was the method, and the copy in TCRdb shows in-frame clones only, minus some. The sample has 120,000 or so clones; roughly 80% are singletons. The sequenced sample was PBMCs. Receptor source: a man younger than 35 in good health and CMV-seropositive.

The sample holds one count of this clone. The chain couples TRBV6-1 to TRBJ1-1; D may be TRBD1 (5 bases). Germline V gene lookup returns CDR1 MNHNS and CDR2 SASEGT. V lost 11 bases to trimming and J lost 7 bases, with 23 bases between them. CDR3 length: 14 amino acids. CDR3 residues: CASVRDVGGFEAFF. The CDR3 DNA follows: TGTGCCTCAGTGAGGGACGTCGGGGGATTTGAAGCTTTCTTT.

The chain is built from TRBV27 and TRBJ2-3; 7 nucleotides line up with TRBD1. CDR1 and CDR2 (germline): MNHEY, SMNVEV (reference sequence). This CDR3 spans 17 amino acids. Unmatched junction bases numbered 13, after V lost 4 bases and J lost 3 bases. The CDR3 loop is CASSSWPWDSLTDTQYF. The CDR3 DNA is TGTGCCAGCAGTTCCTGGCCGTGGGACAGTCTAACAGATACGCAGTATTTT.

The chain uses TRBV29-1 and TRBJ2-2; TRBD1 might be the D (5 bases). The CDR3 contains 13 residues. Germline values: CDR1 SQVTM, CDR2 ANQGSEA. Trimming stripped 5 bases from V and 0 bases from J, with 7 bases between. The CDR3 protein is CSVRQTNTGELFF. CDR3 coding DNA: TGCAGCGTTAGACAGACGAACACCGGGGAGCTGTTTTTT.

This chain connects TRBV15 to TRBJ2-1; 10 positions match TRBD2. Germline CDR1 reads LNHNV; CDR2 reads YYDKDF (reference sequence). The CDR3 runs 19 residues. Trimming took 0 bases from V and 8 from J; bases not matched to a gene: 16. The CDR3: CATSRDPPSLAGVDYEQFF. DNA of the CDR3: TGTGCCACCAGCAGAGATCCCCCCAGTCTAGCGGGAGTTGATTATGAGCAGTTCTTC.

The chain joins TRBV2 to TRBJ2-1, with a weak D call TRBD1 (5 bases). The germline V gene has CDR1 SNHLY and CDR2 FYNNEI. The CDR3 contains 15 residues. With 1 base removed from V and 5 bases from J, the gap between germline ends came to 12 bases. CDR3 amino acids: CASSEVSGWDNEQFF. For the CDR3, the DNA is TGTGCCAGCAGTGAAGTGTCAGGGTGGGACAATGAGCAGTTCTTC.

V is TRBV30 and J is TRBJ1-3, with D perhaps TRBD1 (5 bases). CDR3 length equals 14 residues. Germline V lookup: CDR1 GTSNPN, CDR2 SVGIG (reference sequence). V shed 5 bases and J shed 0 bases, with 11 bases lying between them. CDR3 sequence: CAWYDRRSGNTIYF. The CDR3 bases are TGTGCCTGGTATGACAGACGCTCTGGAAACACCATATATTTT.

The chain is built from TRBV4-1 and TRBJ2-7; 10 nucleotides match TRBD1. The germline CDR1 and CDR2 sequences are MGHRA and YSYEKL. Trimming cost V 4 bases and J 1 base; bases outside gene matches: 4. The CDR3 is 15 residues long. CDR3: CASSRGQGESYEQYF. The CDR3, as DNA: TGCGCCAGCAGCCGTGGACAGGGGGAATCCTACGAGCAGTACTTC.

This chain joins TRBV10-1 and TRBJ2-5, with 7 bases identical to TRBD1. The CDR3 extends over 15 amino acids. Germline lookup yields CDR1 WNHNN and CDR2 SYGVQD (reference sequence). The V gene end was trimmed by 0 bases and the J gene end by 4 bases; junction bases not matched to a gene: 5. CDR3: CASSESRQGVETQYF. The CDR3 bases are TGCGCCAGCAGTGAGTCGAGACAGGGCGTAGAGACCCAGTACTTC.

The rearrangement joins TRBV19 to TRBJ1-1, with unresolved D. Germline V gene data show CDR1 as LNHDA and CDR2 as SQIVND (reference sequence). V was pared by 1 base and J by 3 bases, with 12 bases between. CDR3 length: 15 amino acids. CDR3 protein: CASSIGSAADTEAFF. For the CDR3, the DNA is TGTGCCAGTAGTATAGGGTCGGCGGCAGACACTGAAGCTTTCTTT.

The chain employs TRBV2 and TRBJ1-5; D is possibly TRBD1 (6 bases). V was trimmed by 7 bases and J by 7 bases, leaving 11 bases between them. Germline-derived CDR1 and CDR2 are SNHLY and FYNNEI. This CDR3 is built from 12 residues. CDR3 region: CASTGRGQPQHF. CDR3 DNA: TGTGCCAGCACGGGCAGGGGCCAGCCCCAGCATTTT.

Concerning this clone: Other DNA variants within this sample encode the same CDR3. This chain joins TRBV6-1 and TRBJ1-1; 7 positions agree with TRBD1. CDR3 length: 14 residues. V was clipped by 1 base and J by 5 bases; unmatched bases: 4. Germline V gives CDR1 MNHNS, CDR2 SASEGT. This CDR3 is CASSEGSGGTEAFF. The DNA of the CDR3 is TGTGCCAGCAGTGAAGGGTCAGGGGGGACTGAAGCTTTCTTT.

This chain links TRBV19 with TRBJ1-1, with a possible D match to TRBD1 (5 bases). The CDR3 totals 15 residues. V lost 5 bases and J lost 0, with 13 bases in between. CDR1 is LNHDA and CDR2 is SQIVND in the germline V gene (reference sequence). CDR3 coding DNA: TGTGCCAGTAGTCGGACGGACACCATGAACACTGAAGCTTTCTTT. Translated, it gives CASSRTDTMNTEAFF.

The gene calls are TRBV21-1 and TRBJ1-5; no DNA check was done on the table's D call, TRBD1. TRBV21-1 is classified as a pseudogene. CDR3 length: 16 residues. The CDR3: CASSITTGGFVQPQHF. In nucleotides, the CDR3 is TGTGCCAGCAGCATAACGACAGGGGGTTTTGTACAGCCCCAGCATTTT.

The chain recombines TRBV7-2 with TRBJ2-7, with unresolved D. CDR3 length: 14 residues. Germline CDR1 is SGHTA and CDR2 is FQGNSA. The V and J ends lost 1 base and 0 bases respectively, with 7 bases between them. CDR3 region: CASSLEQSSYEQYF. In DNA form, the CDR3 reads TGTGCCAGCAGCTTAGAACAGAGCTCCTACGAGCAGTACTTC.

The V call is TRBV7-9, the J call TRBJ2-2; perhaps TRBD1 as D (5 bases). The germline gives CDR1 SEHNR, CDR2 FQNEAQ (reference sequence). V was pared by 10 bases and J by 1 base, with 19 bases between. CDR3 length: 16 residues. In DNA form, the CDR3 reads TGTGCCATTAGGGGTCGACCGCTCTTGAACACCGGGGAGCTGTTTTTT. Residues: CAIRGRPLLNTGELFF.

This clone was seen a few times. The CDR3 region is CAWKPIGQGPDTQYF. CDR3 nucleotides: TGTGCCTGGAAACCGATTGGACAGGGGCCAGATACGCAGTATTTT. The chain links TRBV30 to TRBJ2-3; TRBD1 agrees at 9 bases. The CDR3 loop spans 15 amino acids. Losses at the gene ends were 4 bases for V and 4 bases for J; bases not matched to a gene: 9. The V gene's germline CDR1 is GTSNPN and CDR2 SVGIG (reference sequence).

This clone occurred a few times. V gene TRBV9 combines with J gene TRBJ2-7; TRBD2 matches 11 bases. This CDR3 is built from 15 residues. V lost 3 bases, J lost 2 bases, and 4 bases stayed unmatched. Germline CDR1 reads SGDLS; CDR2 reads YYNGEE. CDR3 coding DNA: TGTGCCAGCAGCGCGGGACTAGCGGCAACCTACGAGCAGTACTTC. Translation gives CASSAGLAATYEQYF.

The chain carries TRBV5-1 and TRBJ2-2, with 11 bases that match TRBD2. V dropped 5 bases and J dropped 1; count of bases not matched to a gene: 7. CDR3 size: 17 residues. From germline, CDR1 is SGHRS and CDR2 YFSETQ. CDR3 nucleotides: TGCGCCAGCAGTCTGGACGGGACTAGCGGGAACACCGGGGAGCTGTTTTTT. As protein: CASSLDGTSGNTGELFF. Using reference TRBV5-1 and TRBJ2-2 for the parts outside the CDR3, the full variable domain is KAGVTQTPRYLIKTRGQQVTLSCSPISGHRSVSWYQQTPGQGLQFLFEYFSETQRNKGNFPGRFSGRQFSNSRSEMNVSTLELGDSALYLCASSLDGTSGNTGELFFGEGSRLTVL.

In DNA form, the CDR3 reads TGTGCCTGGAGTAAATCGACTTCCCGCGAGCAGTACTTC. It is translated as CAWSKSTSREQYF. The gene calls are TRBV30 and TRBJ2-7, with no clear D. Between the trimmed V and J ends, which lost 2 bases and 6 bases, there was a span of 14 bases. The CDR3 runs to 13 residues. Germline loops: CDR1 GTSNPN, CDR2 SVGIG (reference sequence).

The V and J genes are TRBV27 and TRBJ1-1; D might be TRBD1 (5 bases). Trimming removed 2 bases from V and 4 bases from J, with 8 bases in between. This CDR3 has 13 amino acids. Germline lookup yields CDR1 MNHEY and CDR2 SMNVEV (reference sequence). CDR3 nucleotides: TGTGCCAGCAGTTTACGGAGGGGCACTGAAGCTTTCTTT. This codes for CASSLRRGTEAFF.

This chain joins TRBV4-3 and TRBJ2-1; D might be TRBD1 (6 bases). With 0 bases removed from V and 4 bases from J, the gap between germline ends came to 10 bases. CDR1 LGHNA and CDR2 YSLEER come from the germline V gene. This CDR3 contains 15 residues. CDR3 in amino acids: CASSQDGQRYNEQFF. CDR3 DNA: TGCGCCAGCAGCCAAGATGGACAGAGATACAATGAGCAGTTCTTC.

This clone has just a few counts. This chain uses TRBV9 with TRBJ1-1; no clear D. The CDR3 is 13 amino acids. CDR1 and CDR2 from the germline V gene are SGDLS and YYNGEE. V was pared by 0 bases and J by 1 base, with 4 bases between. CDR3 DNA: TGTGCCAGCAGCGTAGACGGGAACACTGAAGCTTTCTTT. This codes for CASSVDGNTEAFF.

The chain uses TRBV7-2 and TRBJ2-1, with 10 bases lining up with TRBD2. Germline V gives CDR1 SGHTA, CDR2 FQGNSA. This CDR3 spans 17 amino acids. V gave up 5 bases and J gave up 12 bases; unmatched junction bases: 19. The CDR3 region is CASSVHLGAGGRFGQFF. For the CDR3, the DNA is TGTGCCAGCAGCGTACACCTAGGAGCGGGGGGGCGTTTTGGGCAGTTCTTC.

The chain employs TRBV6-5 and TRBJ2-1; 9 bases line up with TRBD2. The CDR3 contains 14 residues. J was trimmed by 6 bases and V by 4 bases; bases with no gene match: 4. Per germline, CDR1 MNHEY and CDR2 SVGAGI. CDR3 residues: CASSLAGAGNEQFF. In DNA form, the CDR3 reads TGTGCCAGCAGTTTAGCGGGAGCGGGCAATGAGCAGTTCTTC.

The rearrangement uses TRBV7-9 and TRBJ1-2; a possible D gene is TRBD1 (6 bases). From germline, CDR1 is SEHNR and CDR2 FQNEAQ (reference sequence). Trimming removed 5 bases at V and 8 bases at J, with 15 bases between. There are 13 residues in the CDR3. CDR3 sequence reads: CASSPNREGGYTF. The CDR3 DNA reads TGTGCCAGCAGCCCTAACAGGGAAGGGGGCTACACCTTC.

This chain links TRBV4-2 with TRBJ1-5; D possibly corresponds to TRBD1 (5 bases). Germline V gives CDR1 LGHNA, CDR2 YNFKEQ. Trimming cost V 1 base and J 0 bases, with 10 bases left between them. The CDR3 runs to 16 residues. The CDR3: CASSQVQGNSNQPQHF. The CDR3 DNA is TGTGCCAGCAGCCAAGTCCAGGGCAATAGCAATCAGCCCCAGCATTTT.